These 18 T cell receptor beta chains were sequenced from one sample in a study of lung T cells in sarcoidosis with Löfgren's syndrome. TCRdb re-analysed the reads in MiXCR, keeping a single row per CDR3 protein. The profile shows tens of thousands of distinct CDR3 sequences, about 20% of them singletons. The sample taken for sequencing was CD4+ T cells from PBMCs. The receptors were sampled from a human donor with sarcoidosis (Löfgren's syndrome or another form), or a control subject (not recorded which).

Ten or more counts support this clonotype. J is TRBJ1-5 and V is TRBV6-1; a weak D match, TRBD1 (5 bases). The V gene's germline CDR1 is MNHNS and CDR2 SASEGT. The V and J ends lost 7 bases and 0 bases respectively, with 19 bases between them. This CDR3 spans 17 amino acids. DNA for the CDR3: TGTGCCAGCACAAAGGGGCAAAGAGACTATAGCAATCAGCCCCAGCATTTT. It translates to CASTKGQRDYSNQPQHF.

This chain joins TRBV7-9 and TRBJ1-1; D is perhaps TRBD1 (5 bases). The CDR3 spans 14 residues. Trimming took 1 base from V and 6 from J, leaving 12 bases between them. Germline assignment: CDR1 SEHNR and CDR2 FQNEAQ (reference sequence). DNA for the CDR3: TGTGCCAGCAGCTTAGACGGGCCGGGGGCTGAAGCTTTCTTT. It translates to CASSLDGPGAEAFF. Together with reference TRBV7-9 and TRBJ1-1, the CDR3 gives the full variable domain: DTGVSQNPRHKITKRGQNVTFRCDPISEHNRLYWYRQTLGQGPEFLTYFQNEAQLEKSRLLSDRFSAERPKGSFSTLEIQRTEQGDSAMYLCASSLDGPGAEAFFGQGTRLTVV.

This clonotype was detected only a few times. The rearrangement uses TRBV24-1 and TRBJ1-4; TRBD1 matches 10 bases. Germline values: CDR1 KGHDR, CDR2 SFDVKD. The CDR3 is made up of 19 amino acids. Trimming took 2 bases from V and 6 from J; bases not matched to a gene: 14. CDR3 residues: CATSDSLGGQGTIDEKLFF. CDR3 bases: TGTGCCACCAGTGATTCCCTGGGGGGACAGGGGACAATTGATGAAAAACTGTTTTTT.

This clonotype qualifies as medium-sized. V usage is TRBV6-6 and J usage is TRBJ2-7; D is possibly TRBD1 (5 bases). Germline values: CDR1 MNHNY, CDR2 SVGAGI (reference sequence). The CDR3 extends over 11 amino acids. Trimming shortened V by 2 bases and J by 6 bases, and 5 bases separated the two germline ends. CDR3 region: CASSYRGEQYV. The CDR3 region has the DNA TGTGCCAGCAGTTACAGGGGCGAGCAGTACGTC.

This clonotype was seen at least ten times. V usage is TRBV6-2 or TRBV6-3 and J usage is TRBJ2-1; TRBD2 agrees at 15 bases. CDR3 length: 16 residues. V dropped 6 bases and J dropped 9; count of bases not matched to a gene: 9. Germline CDR1 and CDR2: MNHEY and SVGEGT. For the CDR3, the DNA is TGTGCCAGCAGACCAACGGGACTAGCGGGAGGAGCTGAGCAGTTCTTC. Translated, it gives CASRPTGLAGGAEQFF.

The V call is TRBV5-4, the J call TRBJ1-1; D may be TRBD1 (5 bases). Trimming took 0 bases from V and 0 from J, leaving 9 bases between them. Germline loops: CDR1 SGHNT, CDR2 YYREEE (reference sequence). The CDR3 has 15 residues. The CDR3: CASSLGRGVNTEAFF. For the CDR3, the DNA is TGTGCCAGCAGCTTGGGGCGGGGGGTGAACACTGAAGCTTTCTTT.

This rearrangement joins TRBV4-2 to TRBJ2-4; TRBD1 is a possible D gene (6 bases). Germline CDR1 LGHNA, CDR2 YNFKEQ. The CDR3 has 16 residues. The ends were cut back, 4 bases at V and 0 bases at J, with 13 bases in the middle. CDR3 residues: CASSPNRASAKNIQYF. The CDR3 nucleotides are TGTGCCAGCAGCCCTAACAGGGCGTCAGCCAAAAACATTCAGTACTTC.

This clonotype was detected ten times or more. The genes are TRBV6-2 or TRBV6-3 and TRBJ2-4, with TRBD1 as a possible D gene (5 bases). This CDR3 has 18 residues. The V end lost 5 bases, the J end lost 0 bases, and 20 bases lay between the germline ends. Germline V gene lookup returns CDR1 MNHEY and CDR2 SVGEGT. Written as DNA, the CDR3 is TGTGCCAGCAGTCTACCCTTGACAGCCAATCTAGCCAAAAACATTCAGTACTTC. This encodes CASSLPLTANLAKNIQYF.

This clonotype occurred a few times. The rearrangement joins TRBV2 to TRBJ2-2, with D unresolved. This CDR3 spans 15 amino acids. Germline V CDR1 and CDR2: SNHLY, FYNNEI. Trimming took off 4 bases at V and 2 bases at J, with 11 bases between the two ends. CDR3 bases: TGTGCCAGCAGTGCCAGACCGGGTAACACCGGGGAGCTGTTTTTT. Amino acids: CASSARPGNTGELFF.

This clonotype was seen only a few times. The V and J genes are TRBV19 and TRBJ1-1; 7 bases match TRBD1. Germline assignment: CDR1 LNHDA and CDR2 SQIVND (reference sequence). This CDR3 has 15 amino acids. V shed 5 bases and J 5 bases; nucleotides not matched to a gene: 11. In DNA, the CDR3 is TGTGCCAGTAGTTCTGACCGACAGGGCGGTACTGAAGCTTTCTTT. Translation gives CASSSDRQGGTEAFF.

This clonotype occurred many times. The chain couples TRBV20-1 to TRBJ2-1; 9 bases map to TRBD1. The CDR3 is made up of 19 amino acids. J was trimmed by 6 bases and V by 3 bases; bases with no gene match: 21. Germline V gene data show CDR1 as DFQATT and CDR2 as SNEGSKA (reference sequence). DNA for the CDR3: TGCAGTGCTAGGGACCCCCTCGGGCCTCGGACAGGGGTCTTCAATGAGCAGTTCTTC. Translation: CSARDPLGPRTGVFNEQFF.

This clonotype was seen ten or more times. This chain connects TRBV7-8 to TRBJ2-5; D gene unclear. CDR3 length: 13 amino acids. Per germline, CDR1 SGHVS and CDR2 FQNEAQ. The V end lost 5 bases, the J end lost 5 bases, and 12 bases lay between the germline ends. This CDR3 is CASSEDLGETQYF. For the CDR3, the DNA is TGTGCCAGCAGCGAGGACCTGGGGGAGACCCAGTACTTC.

Concerning this clonotype itself: This may stem from a read error, because a much larger clone lies one nucleotide away. The V call is TRBV18, the J call TRBJ2-7; D call uncertain. In germline, CDR1 is KGHSH, CDR2 LQKENI. The V end lost 3 bases, the J end lost 6 bases, and 12 bases lay between the germline ends. The CDR3 is made up of 13 amino acids. The CDR3 region has the DNA TGTGCCAGCTCACCTCCCGGGTACTGCGAGCAGTACTTC. This encodes CASSPPGYCEQYF. The whole variable domain, filled in from reference TRBV18 and TRBJ2-7, reads NAGVMQNPRHLVRRRGQEARLRCSPMKGHSHVYWYRQLPEEGLKFMVYLQKENIIDESGMPKERFSAEFPKEGPSILRIQQVVRGDSAAYFCASSPPGYCEQYFGPGTRLTVT.

A remark on this clonotype: A much larger clone lies a single base off, so this may be a read error. Here the CDR3 omits its conserved ending phenylalanine or tryptophan, so a read error is the likely source. The chain links TRBV28 to TRBJ1-2; a weak D match, TRBD1 (6 bases). CDR1 is MDHEN and CDR2 is SYDVKM in the germline V gene. The CDR3 is 15 residues long. V lost 2 bases, J lost 4 bases, and 14 bases lay in between. CDR3 protein: CASSLSRGGGYGYTL. In DNA form, the CDR3 reads TGTGCCAGCAGTTTAAGCAGGGGCGGAGGCTATGGCTACACCTTA.

Ten or more counts support this clonotype. The V gene is TRBV7-2, the J gene TRBJ2-7; maybe TRBD1 (6 bases). Germline CDR1 is SGHTA and CDR2 is FQGNSA. Between the trimmed V and J ends, which lost 1 base and 3 bases, there was a span of 13 bases. CDR3 size: 15 residues. CDR3 in amino acids: CASSLVGTIDYEQYF. In DNA form, the CDR3 reads TGTGCCAGCAGCTTAGTCGGGACAATTGACTACGAGCAGTACTTC.

The chain has TRBV12-3 or TRBV12-4 and TRBJ1-1, with D hard to call. V lost 2 bases and J 1 base, leaving 8 bases between the germline ends. There are 14 residues in the CDR3. The CDR3 coding sequence is TGTGCCAGCAGTTTATACCCACAGAACACTGAAGCTTTCTTT. Translated, it gives CASSLYPQNTEAFF.

The chain couples TRBV10-2 to TRBJ2-1; 10 nucleotides match TRBD2. V dropped 6 bases and J dropped 7; count of bases not matched to a gene: 9. Germline loops: CDR1 WSHSY, CDR2 SAAADI. This CDR3 is 15 amino acids long. CDR3 loop: CASSEPSGGSNEQFF. The CDR3 DNA follows: TGCGCCAGCAGCGAGCCTAGCGGGGGTTCTAATGAGCAGTTCTTC.

The chain recombines TRBV11-2 with TRBJ2-7, with D hard to call. Trimming shortened V by 5 bases and J by 0 bases, and 17 bases separated the two germline ends. Looked up from germline, CDR1 is SGHAT and CDR2 is FQNNGV. The CDR3 totals 16 residues. The CDR3 is CASSKVTLQSSYEQYF. The DNA of the CDR3 is TGTGCCAGCAGCAAAGTTACGTTACAGTCCTCCTACGAGCAGTACTTC.